The next 13 T cell receptor beta chains were all read from a single sample in a study of T-cell reconstitution after alpha-beta-depleted transplantation in children. Unique molecular identifiers were incorporated during preparation of the TCRbeta library. TCRdb reprocessed the PCR reads with MiXCR, giving one entry per CDR3 protein. The sample lists around 500,000 distinct CDR3 sequences, around an eighth occurring once. Sequencing used PBMCs from the stem cell graft donor, obtained from the stem cell graft. The receptors were gathered from a human donor who donated a stem cell graft to a child with combined immunodeficiency.

The chain uses TRBV7-2 and TRBJ2-7; no clear D. CDR3 size: 14 residues. From germline, CDR1 is SGHTA and CDR2 FQGNSA. V was trimmed by 3 bases and J by 5 bases, leaving 14 bases between them. This CDR3 reads CASSFGMLLDEQYF. The CDR3 bases are TGTGCCAGCAGCTTCGGTATGTTGCTAGACGAGCAGTACTTC.

J is TRBJ2-3 and V is TRBV20-1; D call uncertain. Trimming took 0 bases from V and 0 from J, leaving 10 bases between them. This CDR3 comprises 15 residues. Germline CDR1 DFQATT, CDR2 SNEGSKA (reference sequence). The CDR3 DNA reads TGCAGTGCTAGAGACAACCTATTTAGCACAGATACGCAGTATTTT. Translated, it gives CSARDNLFSTDTQYF.

This clonotype was detected a few times. V usage is TRBV20-1 and J usage is TRBJ1-6, with D perhaps TRBD1 (6 bases). V was pared by 5 bases and J by 2 bases, with 16 bases between. CDR3 length: 16 residues. Germline V CDR1 and CDR2: DFQATT, SNEGSKA (reference sequence). The CDR3 is CSAVPRGETYNSPLHF. The DNA of the CDR3 is TGCAGTGCTGTCCCCAGGGGAGAAACCTATAATTCACCCCTCCACTTT.

The chain couples TRBV7-9 to TRBJ2-7, with 8 bases aligning to TRBD1. The length of the CDR3 is 14 residues. CDR1 is SEHNR and CDR2 is FQNEAQ in the germline V gene (reference sequence). The V and J ends lost 5 bases and 5 bases, in that order; junction bases with no gene match: 8. The CDR3 DNA follows: TGTGCCAGCAGCGAGGACAGGGTGAAGGACGAGCAGTACTTC. Translated: CASSEDRVKDEQYF.

The chain employs TRBV4-3 and TRBJ2-6; the D gene could be TRBD1 or TRBD2 (5 bases each). The ends were cut back, 3 bases at V and 2 bases at J, with 8 bases in the middle. This CDR3 contains 15 residues. CDR1 and CDR2 from the germline V gene are LGHNA and YSLEER. The CDR3 DNA reads as TGCGCCAGCAGCCAGGGGGAGCCTGGGGCCAACGTCCTGACTTTC. It yields the protein CASSQGEPGANVLTF.

This clonotype has a count of ten or more. V gene TRBV29-1 combines with J gene TRBJ2-1; 8 nucleotides align to TRBD2. Unmatched junction bases numbered 11, after V lost 0 bases and J lost 1 base. The CDR3 runs to 18 residues. CDR1 is SQVTM, CDR2 ANQGSEA, per germline. CDR3 sequence reads: CSVEDRGSGIRSYNEQFF. Written as DNA, the CDR3 is TGCAGCGTTGAAGATCGTGGTAGCGGGATTAGATCCTACAATGAGCAGTTCTTC.

The J gene is TRBJ2-3, the V gene TRBV12-3 or TRBV12-4; D tentatively reads TRBD1 or TRBD2 (5 bases each). The V and J ends lost 3 bases and 2 bases respectively, with 18 bases between them. The CDR3 is made up of 17 amino acids. CDR3 nucleotide sequence: TGTGCCAGCAGTTTTCTAGGTGGGGGACGATACACAGATACGCAGTATTTT. It is translated as CASSFLGGGRYTDTQYF.

This clonotype has more than one count but fewer than ten. V gene TRBV29-1 combines with J gene TRBJ2-3; D tentatively fits TRBD1 or TRBD2 (5 bases each). CDR1 is SQVTM and CDR2 is ANQGSEA in the germline V gene. The V gene lost 3 bases and the J gene lost 3 bases, with 10 bases spanning the gap. The CDR3 spans 13 residues. CDR3 loop: CSVDRDGTDTQYF. CDR3 nucleotides: TGCAGCGTTGATAGGGACGGAACAGATACGCAGTATTTT.

There are a few counts of this clonotype. J is TRBJ1-4 and V is TRBV5-5; 9 nucleotides match TRBD1. Germline loops: CDR1 SGHKS, CDR2 YYEKEE (reference sequence). The CDR3 totals 14 residues. With 5 bases clipped from V and 3 bases from J, the junction kept 2 bases outside the gene matches. CDR3 loop: CASSDRGANEKLFF. The CDR3 DNA reads as TGTGCCAGCAGTGACAGGGGGGCTAATGAAAAACTGTTTTTT.

This clonotype was counted a few times. The J gene is TRBJ2-1, the V gene TRBV4-3; 7 nucleotides line up with TRBD2. The germline CDR1 and CDR2 sequences are LGHNA and YSLEER. V shed 6 bases and J 9 bases; nucleotides not matched to a gene: 14. The CDR3 extends over 15 amino acids. The CDR3 DNA is TGCGCCAGCAGAGGAGGAGGGAGGGCCGTCGGTGAGCAGTTCTTC. Translated, it gives CASRGGGRAVGEQFF.

This clonotype was counted a few times. This chain connects TRBV9 to TRBJ2-1; 10 bases match TRBD2. Germline V gene sequence: CDR1 SGDLS, CDR2 YYNGEE. The V segment lost 3 bases and the J segment 8 bases; nucleotides outside the gene matches: 11. The CDR3 totals 16 residues. CDR3 amino acids: CASSEERASGRYEQFF. The CDR3 DNA reads as TGTGCCAGCAGCGAAGAGAGGGCTAGCGGGAGATATGAGCAGTTCTTC.

V is TRBV25-1 and J is TRBJ1-5; D is unresolved. The CDR3 spans 14 residues. Trimming cost V 4 bases and J 5 bases, with 12 bases left between them. Germline CDR1 and CDR2: MGHDK and SYGVNS. In nucleotides, the CDR3 is TGTGCCAGCAGTGTAGCTACTGAGGATCAGCCCCAGCATTTT. Translating gives CASSVATEDQPQHF. The variable domain in full, completed from reference TRBV25-1 and TRBJ1-5, reads EADIYQTPRYLVIGTGKKITLECSQTMGHDKMYWYQQDPGMELHLIHYSYGVNSTEKGDLSSESTVSRIRTEHFPLTLESARPSHTSQYLCASSVATEDQPQHFGDGTRLSIL.

This clonotype was counted ten times or more. The chain joins TRBV7-3 to TRBJ2-2; TRBD2 aligns across 9 bases. The CDR3 runs to 15 residues. The J segment lost 6 bases and the V segment lost 1 base, leaving 3 bases of the junction unmatched. Germline V gene data show CDR1 as SGHTA and CDR2 as FQGTGA. CDR3 residues: CASSLSGGAAGELFF. The CDR3 DNA reads as TGTGCCAGCAGCTTAAGCGGGGGGGCCGCCGGGGAGCTGTTTTTT.